These 13 T cell receptor beta chains share one sample of origin, sequenced in a study of vaccination effects on CD4 cells after COVID-19. CD4+ T cell isolation took place after 10 days of culture. Each participant received a vaccine that was either BNT162b2 or mRNA-1273, given as two doses. These receptors have no identified antigens. Method: immunoSEQ multiplex PCR; TCRdb's copy keeps in-frame clones and lacks some. There are 60,000 to 80,000 clones in the sample; roughly 81% occur only once, and 2% to 2.5% lies in the top ten. The sequencing here drew on CD4+ T cells from PBMCs cultured without peptide, taken after COVID-19 vaccination. The receptor set was obtained from a human donor who received a COVID-19 vaccine.

The CDR3: CASSLGVSTDTQYF. The CDR3 DNA sequence: TGCGCCAGCAGCTTGGGAGTTAGCACAGATACGCAGTATTTT. The rearrangement uses TRBV5-1 and TRBJ2-3; D unresolved. Germline assignment: CDR1 SGHRS and CDR2 YFSETQ. Trimming removed 0 bases at V and 0 bases at J, with 5 bases between. The CDR3 has 14 amino acids.

This chain connects TRBV14 to TRBJ2-3, with TRBD1 matching over 7 bases. The CDR3 consists of 16 residues. Germline V CDR1 and CDR2: SGHDN, FVKESK. The V gene end was trimmed by 4 bases and the J gene end by 1 base; junction bases not matched to a gene: 8. The chain's CDR3 is CASSLRQGDGTDTQYF. The CDR3, as DNA: TGTGCCAGCAGCCTACGACAGGGTGACGGCACAGATACGCAGTATTTT.

This rearrangement joins TRBV7-7 to TRBJ2-2; D is uncertain. CDR3 length: 15 residues. V shed 0 bases and J shed 7 bases, with 12 bases lying between them. Germline V gives CDR1 SSHAT, CDR2 FNYEAQ (reference sequence). CDR3 bases: TGTGCCAGCAGCTTAGCAGGTGTCGGTGGCGGGGAGCTGTTTTTT. Translated, it gives CASSLAGVGGGELFF.

This chain links TRBV2 with TRBJ1-2; maybe TRBD1 (6 bases). The CDR3 runs 12 residues. The V and J ends lost 7 bases and 9 bases respectively, with 15 bases between them. Germline values: CDR1 SNHLY, CDR2 FYNNEI. CDR3 DNA sequence: TGTGCCAGCAATTACCTAGGGACAAGCTACACCTTC. Translation: CASNYLGTSYTF.

The V gene is TRBV6-5, the J gene TRBJ2-3; D could derive from TRBD1 or TRBD2 (5 bases each). Germline V CDR1 and CDR2: MNHEY, SVGAGI. This CDR3 contains 14 residues. The V end lost 6 bases, the J end lost 3 bases, and 13 bases lay between the germline ends. The CDR3 protein is CASRGEGVTDTQYF. CDR3 nucleotides: TGTGCCAGCAGGGGGGAAGGGGTAACAGATACGCAGTATTTT.

There are a few counts of this clone. The chain uses TRBV6-2 or TRBV6-3 and TRBJ2-7; tentatively, D is TRBD1 (6 bases). Germline CDR1 and CDR2: MNHEY and SVGEGT. The CDR3 spans 12 residues. Trimming pared 6 bases from V and 3 bases from J, leaving 9 bases between. The CDR3 nucleotides are TGTGCCAGCAGCCTCAGGGGCTACGAGCAGTACGTC. Protein sequence: CASSLRGYEQYV.

The chain combines TRBV27 with TRBJ1-2; D is possibly TRBD1 (5 bases). V lost 6 bases to trimming and J lost 8 bases, with 19 bases between them. Germline assignment: CDR1 MNHEY and CDR2 SMNVEV (reference sequence). The CDR3 sequence is 14 residues long. The DNA of the CDR3 is TGTGCCAGCAGCGGTGGGACGCTCGGTTCGGGCTACACCTTC. Translation: CASSGGTLGSGYTF.

This clone was picked up many times. The CDR3 reads CASSLVGAYQETQYF. CDR3 bases: TGTGCCAGCAGCTTAGTCGGGGCGTACCAAGAGACCCAGTACTTC. The chain combines TRBV7-2 with TRBJ2-5; D possibly matches TRBD1 or TRBD2 (5 bases each). The V gene's germline CDR1 is SGHTA and CDR2 FQGNSA. Between the trimmed V and J ends, which lost 1 base and 0 bases, there was a span of 9 bases. The CDR3 length is 15 residues.

V is TRBV19 and J is TRBJ2-3; TRBD1 matches 11 bases. Trimming cost V 6 bases and J 0 bases; bases outside gene matches: 2. The CDR3 is made up of 15 amino acids. Germline V gene lookup returns CDR1 LNHDA and CDR2 SQIVND (reference sequence). CDR3 nucleotide sequence: TGTGCCAGTAGGGACAGGGGGCCTAGCACAGATACGCAGTATTTT. Protein: CASRDRGPSTDTQYF.

This rearrangement joins TRBV5-1 to TRBJ2-3; tentative D call: TRBD2 (6 bases). Germline V gene data show CDR1 as SGHRS and CDR2 as YFSETQ. V gave up 3 bases and J gave up 5 bases, with 16 bases separating them. This CDR3 has 15 amino acids. The CDR3 loop reads CASSWVAGIGDTQYF. CDR3 DNA: TGCGCCAGCAGCTGGGTTGCGGGGATTGGAGATACGCAGTATTTT. Combining the CDR3 with reference TRBV5-1 and TRBJ2-3 gives the whole variable domain KAGVTQTPRYLIKTRGQQVTLSCSPISGHRSVSWYQQTPGQGLQFLFEYFSETQRNKGNFPGRFSGRQFSNSRSEMNVSTLELGDSALYLCASSWVAGIGDTQYFGPGTRLTVL.

This sequence joins TRBV7-2 and TRBJ1-1; TRBD1 might be the D (5 bases). V was cut by 5 bases and J by 2 bases, with 15 bases left in between. The CDR3 has 15 residues. Germline CDR1 reads SGHTA; CDR2 reads FQGNSA. Here the CDR3 DNA reads TGTGCCAGCAGCCTCGCCGGGACGGCCAACACTGAAGCTTTCTTT. Translation gives CASSLAGTANTEAFF.

This clone appeared many times. CDR3 region: CASSLSPQAAGELFF. CDR3 coding DNA: TGTGCCAGCAGCTTAAGTCCGCAAGCGGCCGGGGAGCTGTTTTTT. The chain couples TRBV7-3 to TRBJ2-2; a weak D match, TRBD2 (5 bases). Germline CDR1 SGHTA, CDR2 FQGTGA. Trimming cost V 1 base and J 6 bases, with 12 bases left between them. The CDR3 consists of 15 residues.

The V gene is TRBV4-1, the J gene TRBJ1-2; D is unclear. The CDR3 loop spans 13 amino acids. The germline V and J ends were trimmed by 1 base and 2 bases, with 5 bases remaining between them. The germline V gene has CDR1 MGHRA and CDR2 YSYEKL. The CDR3 loop reads CASSQGLNYGYTF. The CDR3 DNA reads TGCGCCAGCAGCCAAGGGTTAAACTATGGCTACACCTTC.